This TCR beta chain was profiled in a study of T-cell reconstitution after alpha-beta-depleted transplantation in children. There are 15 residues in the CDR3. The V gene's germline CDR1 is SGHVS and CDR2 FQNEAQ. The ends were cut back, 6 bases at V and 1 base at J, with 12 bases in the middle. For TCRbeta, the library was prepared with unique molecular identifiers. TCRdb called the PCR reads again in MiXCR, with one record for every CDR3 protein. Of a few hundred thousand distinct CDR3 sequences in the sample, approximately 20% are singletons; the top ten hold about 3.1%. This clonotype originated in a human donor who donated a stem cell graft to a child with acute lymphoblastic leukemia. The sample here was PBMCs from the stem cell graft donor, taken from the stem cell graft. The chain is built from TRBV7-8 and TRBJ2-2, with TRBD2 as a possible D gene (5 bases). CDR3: CASRPKLVNTGELFF. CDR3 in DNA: TGTGCCAGCAGACCAAAACTAGTGAACACCGGGGAGCTGTTTTTT.